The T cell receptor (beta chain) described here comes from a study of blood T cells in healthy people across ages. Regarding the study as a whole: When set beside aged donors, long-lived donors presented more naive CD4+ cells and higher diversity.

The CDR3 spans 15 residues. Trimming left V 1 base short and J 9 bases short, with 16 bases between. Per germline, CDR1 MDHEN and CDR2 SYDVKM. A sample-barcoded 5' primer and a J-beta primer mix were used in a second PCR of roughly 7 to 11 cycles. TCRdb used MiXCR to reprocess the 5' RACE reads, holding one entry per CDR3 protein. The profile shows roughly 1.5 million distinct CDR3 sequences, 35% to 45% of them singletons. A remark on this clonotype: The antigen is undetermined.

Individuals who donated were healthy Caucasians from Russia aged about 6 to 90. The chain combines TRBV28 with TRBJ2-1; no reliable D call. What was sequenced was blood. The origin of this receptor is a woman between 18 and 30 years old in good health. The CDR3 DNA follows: TGTGCCAGCAGTTTATACCCCTCCACAGTTGGTGAGCAGTTCTTC. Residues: CASSLYPSTVGEQFF.